The source of this T cell receptor (beta chain) is a study of OX40 agonist ivuxolimab in advanced cancers. Study-wide results and caveats: There was clonal expansion of CD4+ and CD8+ blood T cells by week 6 at 0.1 to 3.0 mg/kg.

The cohort excluded patients with autoimmune disease history or systemic immunosuppression. Trimming shortened V by 5 bases and J by 5 bases, and 7 bases separated the two germline ends. Looked up from germline, CDR1 is MDHEN and CDR2 is SYDVKM. This CDR3 region has 13 residues. TCRdb's copy holds only in-frame clones and misses some; the assay was immunoSEQ multiplex PCR. The sample shows around 65,000 clones, 90% to 95% of them seen only once. Concerning this clone: Its antigen is not known.

V gene TRBV28 combines with J gene TRBJ1-6; D is unclear. This sequence originates from an adult with an advanced solid tumor such as melanoma, head and neck, liver or kidney cancer. The sample here was CD4+ or CD8+ T cells sorted from blood, taken in a trial of the OX40 agonist ivuxolimab. CDR3: CASSKGDNSPLHF. CDR3 bases: TGTGCCAGCAGTAAGGGAGATAATTCACCCCTCCACTTT.